These 5 T cell receptor beta chains were all obtained from the same sample, sequenced in a study of breast tumors, draining lymph nodes, adjacent tissues. Breast cancer patients provided tissue from their axillary draining lymph nodes. TCRdb independently ran MiXCR on the multiplex PCR reads; one entry per CDR3 protein. The sample yields around 250,000 distinct CDR3 sequences, nearly 35% seen once. Material for sequencing was axillary lymph node tissue. These receptors originate from a female donor with breast cancer. Some clones in this sample may be carry-over from other donors' samples.

In this sample, this clonotype turned up many times. The gene calls are TRBV10-3 and TRBJ1-2, with a possible D match to TRBD1 (5 bases). The length of the CDR3 is 14 residues. Germline values: CDR1 ENHRY, CDR2 SYGVKD. V lost 6 bases and J lost 7, with 18 bases in between. CDR3 loop: CAIRDDGTGPGYTF. The CDR3 DNA follows: TGTGCCATCAGAGACGATGGGACTGGCCCTGGCTACACCTTC.

This clonotype has ten or more counts. This sequence joins TRBV7-6 and TRBJ2-3; possibly TRBD2 for D (6 bases). The CDR3 is 15 residues long. Germline V lookup: CDR1 SGHVS, CDR2 FNYEAQ. V lost 2 bases and J 0 bases, leaving 9 bases between the germline ends. Here the CDR3 DNA reads TGTGCCAGCAGCTTATACGGGAGAAGCACAGATACGCAGTATTTT. This codes for CASSLYGRSTDTQYF.

The chain links TRBV7-9 to TRBJ2-6; 9 positions match TRBD1. The trim removed 2 bases at V and 2 bases at J, leaving 16 bases unmatched. The germline V gene encodes CDR1 SEHNR and CDR2 FQNEAQ (reference sequence). CDR3 length equals 21 residues. CDR3 region: CASSLSFGTGSEIAGANVLTF. Here the CDR3 DNA reads TGTGCCAGCAGCTTAAGCTTTGGGACAGGGTCTGAAATTGCTGGGGCCAACGTCCTGACTTTC.

The chain combines TRBV30 with TRBJ1-5, with 7 bases aligning to TRBD1. The germline V gene has CDR1 GTSNPN and CDR2 SVGIG (reference sequence). The length of the CDR3 is 15 residues. Trimming removed 3 bases from V and 0 bases from J; junction bases left unmatched: 5. CDR3 region: CAWSPTGVSNQPQHF. The DNA for the CDR3 is TGTGCCTGGAGCCCTACAGGGGTTAGCAATCAGCCCCAGCATTTT. The full variable domain, its missing parts supplied by reference TRBV30 and TRBJ1-5, is SQTIHQWPATLVQPVGSPLSLECTVEGTSNPNLYWYRQAAGRGLQLLFYSVGIGQISSEVPQNLSASRPQDRQFILSSKKLLLSDSGFYLCAWSPTGVSNQPQHFGDGTRLSIL.

The chain combines TRBV28 with TRBJ2-7, with D tentatively TRBD1 (6 bases). The CDR3 extends over 14 amino acids. From germline, CDR1 is MDHEN and CDR2 SYDVKM. Between the trimmed V and J ends, which lost 7 bases and 3 bases, there was a span of 16 bases. The CDR3 DNA reads TGTGCCAGCATTCCTCGCCGACAGGTCTACGAGCAGTACTTC. Translation gives CASIPRRQVYEQYF.